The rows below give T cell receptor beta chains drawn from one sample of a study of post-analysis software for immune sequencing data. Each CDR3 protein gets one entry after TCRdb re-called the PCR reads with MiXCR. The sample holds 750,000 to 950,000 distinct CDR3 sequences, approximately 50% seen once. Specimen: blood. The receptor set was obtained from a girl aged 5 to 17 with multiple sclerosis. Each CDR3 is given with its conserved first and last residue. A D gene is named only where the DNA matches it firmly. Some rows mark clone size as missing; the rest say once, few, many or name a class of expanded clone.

CSAAGRASSEAFF,TGCAGCGCCGCCGGCAGGGCTTCCTCTGAAGCTTTCTTT,NA,few,TRBV29-1,TRBJ1-1
CASSSNGGVDEQFF,TGCGCCAGCAGCTCGAACGGGGGTGTGGATGAGCAGTTCTTC,NA,once,TRBV5-1,TRBJ2-1
CASSPGASGGLASYEQYF,TGCGCCAGCAGCCCTGGGGCTAGCGGGGGCTTAGCCTCCTACGAGCAGTACTTC,TRBD2,NA,TRBV5-1,TRBJ2-7
CASSPGQGPADTQYF,TGTGCCAGCTCACCGGGACAGGGGCCGGCAGATACGCAGTATTTT,TRBD1,NA,TRBV18,TRBJ2-3
CASSYSHLGSYEQYF,TGTGCCAGCAGTTACTCGCACTTGGGGTCCTACGAGCAGTACTTC,NA,NA,TRBV6-5,TRBJ2-7
CASSLADGRVNYGYTF,TGCGCCAGCAGCTTGGCCGACGGCAGGGTAAACTATGGCTACACCTTC,NA,NA,TRBV5-1,TRBJ1-2
CASSLMSGISSYEQYF,TGTGCCAGCAGTTTAATGAGCGGGATAAGCTCCTACGAGCAGTACTTC,TRBD2,NA,TRBV12-3/TRBV12-4,TRBJ2-7
CASSQDGAYNEQFF,TGCGCCAGCAGCCAAGATGGAGCCTACAATGAGCAGTTCTTC,NA,NA,TRBV4-1,TRBJ2-1
CSAQRASGRFGETQYF,TGCAGTGCCCAGCGCGCTAGCGGGAGGTTCGGGGAGACCCAGTACTTC,TRBD2,NA,TRBV20-1,TRBJ2-5
CASSQGLTSTDTQYF,TGTGCCAGCAGCCAGGGACTAACCTCCACAGATACGCAGTATTTT,TRBD2,NA,TRBV3-1,TRBJ2-3
CASSLGQYGTQYF,TGTGCCAGCAGCCTGGGGCAGTATGGGACCCAGTACTTC,NA,NA,TRBV14,TRBJ2-5
CASGLAYRDREDGYTF,TGTGCTAGTGGTTTGGCTTACCGGGACAGGGAGGATGGCTACACCTTC,TRBD1,NA,TRBV12-5,TRBJ1-2
CASRAGTSGTQETQYF,TGTGCCAGCAGGGCCGGGACTAGCGGAACCCAAGAGACCCAGTACTTC,TRBD2,NA,TRBV6-6,TRBJ2-5
CASSLGLGSNQPQHF,TGCGCCAGCAGCTTGGGATTGGGAAGCAATCAGCCCCAGCATTTT,NA,few,TRBV5-1,TRBJ1-5
CASSYRLAGAQETQYF,TGTGCCAGCAGTTACAGGCTAGCGGGGGCCCAAGAGACCCAGTACTTC,TRBD2,few,TRBV6-6,TRBJ2-5
CASSESGTISYEQYF,TGTGCCAGCAGCGAATCCGGGACTATATCCTACGAGCAGTACTTC,TRBD2,NA,TRBV7-2,TRBJ2-7
CASSYGKGFNEQFF,TGTGCCAGCAGTTACGGGAAGGGCTTCAATGAGCAGTTCTTC,NA,NA,TRBV6-5,TRBJ2-1
CASSRGTGSWYGYTF,TGTGCCAGCAGCCGGGGGACAGGGAGTTGGTATGGCTACACCTTC,TRBD1,NA,TRBV7-6,TRBJ1-2
CASSLAWGSSLEQYF,TGCGCCAGCAGCTTGGCGTGGGGATCCTCGCTCGAGCAGTACTTC,NA,NA,TRBV5-1,TRBJ2-7
CASSYSSRVGANVLTF,TGTGCCAGCAGTTACTCGAGTCGGGTCGGGGCCAACGTCCTGACTTTC,NA,once,TRBV6-5,TRBJ2-6
CASSSLSGRATYEQYF,TGTGCCAGCAGCTCTCTTAGCGGGAGGGCTACCTACGAGCAGTACTTC,TRBD2,once,TRBV7-2,TRBJ2-7
CAISFEPYEQYF,TGTGCCATCAGTTTCGAACCCTACGAGCAGTACTTC,NA,NA,TRBV10-3,TRBJ2-7
CSASPGGLDHNEQFF,TGCAGTGCTTCGCCGGGGGGACTAGATCATAATGAGCAGTTCTTC,TRBD2,NA,TRBV20-1,TRBJ2-1
CASSPTAGANVLTF,TGCGCCAGCAGTCCGACAGCTGGGGCCAACGTCCTGACTTTC,NA,few,TRBV4-1,TRBJ2-6
CSARVPGQGVYGNQPQHF,TGCAGTGCTAGGGTGCCGGGACAGGGGGTTTATGGCAATCAGCCCCAGCATTTT,TRBD1,NA,TRBV20-1,TRBJ1-5
CASSQGSPDQPQHF,TGCGCCAGCAGCCAGGGTAGCCCTGATCAGCCCCAGCATTTT,NA,few,TRBV5-1,TRBJ1-5
CASSYSTGDEKLFF,TGTGCCAGCAGTTACTCGACCGGGGATGAAAAACTGTTTTTT,NA,NA,TRBV6-5,TRBJ1-4
CASSPSPRETQYF,TGTGCCAGCTCACCAAGTCCACGAGAGACTCAGTACTTC,NA,NA,TRBV18,TRBJ2-5
CARSPQDRSEQYF,TGTGCCCGCTCACCACAGGACCGCTCGGAGCAGTACTTC,NA,NA,TRBV18,TRBJ2-7
CSVEPGENQETQYF,TGCAGCGTTGAACCGGGTGAGAACCAAGAGACCCAGTACTTC,NA,NA,TRBV29-1,TRBJ2-5
CASSHMTAEGLEQYF,TGCGCCAGCAGCCACATGACAGCCGAAGGTCTCGAGCAGTACTTC,NA,NA,TRBV4-1,TRBJ2-7
CASGLSKGGTDTQYF,TGTGCGAGCGGCCTTTCGAAGGGAGGCACAGATACGCAGTATTTT,NA,NA,TRBV28,TRBJ2-3
CASSHSRDFPAPQETQYF,TGTGCCAGCAGTCATAGCCGGGACTTTCCCGCACCCCAAGAGACCCAGTACTTC,NA,NA,TRBV27,TRBJ2-5
CASSSDRVLGQPQHF,TGTGCCAGCAGCTCCGACAGGGTCCTTGGGCAGCCCCAGCATTTT,TRBD1,NA,TRBV7-9,TRBJ1-5
CSVTRGGRGGYTF,TGCAGCGTTACGCGAGGGGGCAGGGGTGGCTACACCTTC,TRBD1,NA,TRBV29-1,TRBJ1-2
CASGPLESQETQYF,TGTGCCAGCGGCCCCCTAGAAAGCCAAGAGACCCAGTACTTC,NA,few,TRBV27,TRBJ2-5
CASHLRINNEQFF,TGTGCCAGCCACCTCAGGATCAACAATGAGCAGTTCTTC,NA,NA,TRBV12-3/TRBV12-4,TRBJ2-1
CASRIAGSRNNEQFF,TGTGCCAGCAGGATAGCGGGGAGCAGAAACAATGAGCAGTTCTTC,TRBD2,NA,TRBV6-6,TRBJ2-1
CSVKPRYQETQYF,TGCAGCGTGAAACCAAGATACCAAGAGACCCAGTACTTC,NA,few,TRBV29-1,TRBJ2-5
CSAMDRGRWDEQFF,TGCAGTGCTATGGACAGGGGGCGCTGGGATGAGCAGTTCTTC,TRBD1,NA,TRBV20-1,TRBJ2-1
CASSSTRGSYNEQFF,TGTGCCAGCAGTTCTACTCGGGGCTCCTACAATGAGCAGTTCTTC,NA,NA,TRBV3-1,TRBJ2-1
CASSETSGLINEQFF,TGTGCCAGCAGTGAAACTAGCGGCCTTATCAATGAGCAGTTCTTC,TRBD2,NA,TRBV6-1,TRBJ2-1
CASSLHLGAHIQYF,TGCGCCAGCAGCTTGCACCTAGGGGCACACATTCAGTACTTC,NA,few,TRBV5-1,TRBJ2-4
CASSQTWTSGIQETQYF,TGCGCCAGCAGCCAAACCTGGACTAGCGGGATCCAAGAGACCCAGTACTTC,TRBD2,NA,TRBV5-1,TRBJ2-5
CASSHGTSGSIGYEQYF,TGCGCCAGCAGCCACGGGACTAGCGGGAGTATAGGGTACGAGCAGTACTTC,TRBD2,once,TRBV5-1,TRBJ2-7
CASSADASGGGYTF,TGTGCCAGCTCGGCAGACGCGTCCGGGGGCGGCTACACCTTC,NA,NA,TRBV2,TRBJ1-2
CASGGPIPTYEQYF,TGTGCTAGCGGGGGGCCAATACCTACCTACGAGCAGTACTTC,TRBD2,few,TRBV10-3,TRBJ2-7